These T cell receptor beta chains were read from a single sample in a study of Graves' ophthalmopathy and Graves' hyperthyroidism. TCRdb called the multiplex PCR reads again in MiXCR, with one record for every CDR3 protein. The sample lists 200,000 to 250,000 distinct CDR3 sequences; 25% to 30% were seen once. The sequenced material came from peripheral blood. All receptors derive from a middle-aged man with Graves' ophthalmopathy. Each CDR3 is given with its conserved first and last residue. D genes are given only for firm matches. Rows may omit the clone size; those that give it use once, few, many or a size class.

CDR3 protein: CASSYRGVEYEQYF; CDR3 DNA: TGTGCCAGCAGTTACCGCGGGGTAGAGTACGAGCAGTACTTC; D gene: .; clone size: many; J gene: TRBJ2-7; V gene: TRBV6-5; CDR3 length: 14
CDR3 protein: CATSRGRLAGVPQETQYF; CDR3 DNA: TGTGCCACCAGCAGAGGAAGGCTTGCGGGAGTCCCGCAAGAGACCCAGTACTTC; D gene: TRBD2; clone size: many; J gene: TRBJ2-5; V gene: TRBV15; CDR3 length: 18
CDR3 protein: CATRTSEESYEQYF; CDR3 DNA: TGTGCCACCCGGACTAGCGAGGAGTCCTACGAGCAGTACTTC; D gene: TRBD2; clone size: many; J gene: TRBJ2-7; V gene: TRBV6-1; CDR3 length: 14
CDR3 protein: CASSFGQGGNEQYF; CDR3 DNA: TGCGCCAGCAGCTTCGGACAGGGGGGCAACGAGCAGTACTTC; D gene: TRBD1; clone size: many; J gene: TRBJ2-7; V gene: TRBV5-1; CDR3 length: 14
CDR3 protein: CASSYGSTPLETQYF; CDR3 DNA: TGTGCCAGCAGTTACGGCTCGACACCACTGGAGACCCAGTACTTC; D gene: .; clone size: many; J gene: TRBJ2-5; V gene: TRBV6-2/TRBV6-3; CDR3 length: 15
CDR3 protein: CASTQVRNQPQHF; CDR3 DNA: TGTGCCAGCACGCAGGTACGGAATCAGCCCCAGCATTTT; D gene: .; clone size: many; J gene: TRBJ1-5; V gene: TRBV2; CDR3 length: 13
CDR3 protein: CASSLWSGDSYEQYF; CDR3 DNA: TGCGCCAGCAGCTTGTGGAGCGGGGATAGCTACGAGCAGTACTTC; D gene: TRBD2; clone size: many; J gene: TRBJ2-7; V gene: TRBV5-1; CDR3 length: 15
CDR3 protein: CSVEGQGQAEAFF; CDR3 DNA: TGCAGCGTTGAGGGACAGGGGCAGGCTGAAGCTTTCTTT; D gene: TRBD1; clone size: many; J gene: TRBJ1-1; V gene: TRBV29-1; CDR3 length: 13
CDR3 protein: CAWGDNTSGNTIYF; CDR3 DNA: TGTGCCTGGGGCGATAACACCTCTGGAAACACCATATATTTT; D gene: .; clone size: many; J gene: TRBJ1-3; V gene: TRBV30; CDR3 length: 14
CDR3 protein: CASTIPEPRANVLTF; CDR3 DNA: TGTGCCAGCACCATTCCCGAGCCGAGGGCCAACGTCCTGACTTTC; D gene: .; clone size: many; J gene: TRBJ2-6; V gene: TRBV6-2/TRBV6-3; CDR3 length: 15
CDR3 protein: CASNGQGAIRQPQHF; CDR3 DNA: TGTGCCAGTAATGGACAGGGGGCGATACGTCAGCCCCAGCATTTT; D gene: TRBD1; clone size: once; J gene: TRBJ1-5; V gene: TRBV19; CDR3 length: 15
CDR3 protein: CASSLSKGPVRAWAEAFF; CDR3 DNA: TGTGCCAGCAGTTTATCAAAGGGCCCGGTCAGGGCATGGGCTGAAGCTTTCTTT; D gene: .; clone size: .; J gene: TRBJ1-1; V gene: TRBV28; CDR3 length: 18
CDR3 protein: CASSLTGVNTEAFF; CDR3 DNA: TGTGCCAGCAGCTTAACAGGGGTCAACACTGAAGCTTTCTTT; D gene: TRBD1; clone size: few; J gene: TRBJ1-1; V gene: TRBV7-9; CDR3 length: 14
CDR3 protein: CASSWGLQETQYF; CDR3 DNA: TGTGCCAGCAGTTGGGGACTCCAAGAGACCCAGTACTTC; D gene: .; clone size: many; J gene: TRBJ2-5; V gene: TRBV27; CDR3 length: 13
CDR3 protein: CASSTEDSLNTEAFF; CDR3 DNA: TGTGCCAGTAGTACCGAGGACAGTCTGAACACTGAAGCTTTCTTT; D gene: .; clone size: many; J gene: TRBJ1-1; V gene: TRBV19; CDR3 length: 15
CDR3 protein: CASRPLMGDPGNTIYF; CDR3 DNA: TGTGCCAGCAGACCCCTCATGGGCGACCCTGGAAACACCATATATTTT; D gene: .; clone size: .; J gene: TRBJ1-3; V gene: TRBV27; CDR3 length: 16
CDR3 protein: CASRGDRYEQYF; CDR3 DNA: TGTGCCAGCCGGGGGGACCGCTACGAGCAGTACTTC; D gene: TRBD2; clone size: many; J gene: TRBJ2-7; V gene: TRBV7-9; CDR3 length: 12
CDR3 protein: CSASRASTEAFF; CDR3 DNA: TGCAGTGCTAGCCGGGCATCCACTGAAGCTTTCTTT; D gene: .; clone size: many; J gene: TRBJ1-1; V gene: TRBV20-1; CDR3 length: 12
CDR3 protein: CASSHSGQGIYSNQPQHF; CDR3 DNA: TGTGCCAGCAGTCACTCGGGACAGGGCATCTATAGCAATCAGCCCCAGCATTTT; D gene: TRBD1; clone size: .; J gene: TRBJ1-5; V gene: TRBV6-2/TRBV6-3; CDR3 length: 18
CDR3 protein: CSVYRDTGELFF; CDR3 DNA: TGCAGCGTATACAGAGACACCGGGGAGCTGTTTTTT; D gene: .; clone size: many; J gene: TRBJ2-2; V gene: TRBV29-1; CDR3 length: 12
CDR3 protein: CSVPNRVSGELFF; CDR3 DNA: TGCAGCGTCCCCAACAGGGTCTCTGGGGAGCTGTTTTTT; D gene: .; clone size: many; J gene: TRBJ2-2; V gene: TRBV29-1; CDR3 length: 13
CDR3 protein: CASSESASRNSPLHF; CDR3 DNA: TGTGCCAGCAGTGAATCGGCCTCAAGAAATTCACCCCTCCACTTT; D gene: .; clone size: many; J gene: TRBJ1-6; V gene: TRBV25-1; CDR3 length: 15
CDR3 protein: CAGSRTRELGYNSPLHF; CDR3 DNA: TGTGCCGGCAGCCGAACACGAGAGCTAGGCTATAATTCACCCCTCCACTTT; D gene: .; clone size: .; J gene: TRBJ1-6; V gene: TRBV5-5; CDR3 length: 17
CDR3 protein: CASSSWTDLAKNIQYF; CDR3 DNA: TGTGCCAGCAGTTCCTGGACGGATCTAGCCAAAAACATTCAGTACTTC; D gene: .; clone size: .; J gene: TRBJ2-4; V gene: TRBV28; CDR3 length: 16
CDR3 protein: CASSRTLRGMNTEAFF; CDR3 DNA: TGTGCCAGTAGCCGGACCCTGAGGGGGATGAACACTGAAGCTTTCTTT; D gene: .; clone size: .; J gene: TRBJ1-1; V gene: TRBV19; CDR3 length: 16
CDR3 protein: CASSQTTQIQYF; CDR3 DNA: TGTGCCAGCAGCCAAACAACACAGATTCAGTACTTC; D gene: .; clone size: many; J gene: TRBJ2-4; V gene: TRBV3-1; CDR3 length: 12
CDR3 protein: CASIAKGEYNSPLHF; CDR3 DNA: TGTGCCAGCATCGCGAAAGGCGAATATAATTCACCCCTCCACTTT; D gene: .; clone size: .; J gene: TRBJ1-6; V gene: TRBV6-1; CDR3 length: 15
CDR3 protein: CASSFKAGGPYEQYF; CDR3 DNA: TGTGCCAGCAGCTTTAAAGCGGGAGGGCCCTACGAGCAGTACTTC; D gene: TRBD2; clone size: many; J gene: TRBJ2-7; V gene: TRBV7-2; CDR3 length: 15
CDR3 protein: CASSQQNQETQYF; CDR3 DNA: TGTGCCAGCAGCCAACAGAACCAAGAGACCCAGTACTTC; D gene: .; clone size: .; J gene: TRBJ2-5; V gene: TRBV7-8; CDR3 length: 13
CDR3 protein: CASSEAPRTANYGYTF; CDR3 DNA: TGTGCCAGCAGTGAAGCGCCCCGGACAGCTAACTATGGCTACACCTTC; D gene: .; clone size: many; J gene: TRBJ1-2; V gene: TRBV6-1; CDR3 length: 16
CDR3 protein: CSVAQGDEQYF; CDR3 DNA: TGCAGCGTCGCACAGGGGGACGAGCAGTACTTC; D gene: TRBD1; clone size: many; J gene: TRBJ2-7; V gene: TRBV29-1; CDR3 length: 11
CDR3 protein: CASSPGLSIQETQYF; CDR3 DNA: TGTGCTAGCAGCCCGGGACTCTCGATTCAAGAGACCCAGTACTTC; D gene: .; clone size: many; J gene: TRBJ2-5; V gene: TRBV7-7; CDR3 length: 15